The 3 T cell receptor beta chains presented below share a single source sample, sequenced in a study of technical replicates of blood from several donors. Method: immunoSEQ multiplex PCR; TCRdb's copy keeps in-frame clones and lacks some. The sample lists around 81,000 clones, approximately 94% occurring once. Input material: T cells isolated from PBMCs. These receptors were taken from a human donor in good health.

This sequence joins TRBV19 and TRBJ2-7, with 8 bases aligning to TRBD2. Germline V gene lookup returns CDR1 LNHDA and CDR2 SQIVND (reference sequence). This CDR3 contains 13 residues. V trimming: 10 bases; J trimming: 3 bases; junction bases outside the gene matches: 8. CDR3 amino acids: CAIAPGGGYEQYF. The CDR3 nucleotides read TGTGCCATAGCGCCGGGGGGGGGCTACGAGCAGTACTTC. Full variable domain (missing parts from reference TRBV19 and TRBJ2-7): DGGITQSPKYLFRKEGQNVTLSCEQNLNHDAMYWYRQDPGQGLRLIYYSQIVNDFQKGDIAEGYSVSREKKESFPLTVTSAQKNPTAFYLCAIAPGGGYEQYFGPGTRLTVT.

The genes are TRBV13 and TRBJ2-1; maybe TRBD2 (5 bases). The V and J ends lost 6 bases and 9 bases respectively, with 9 bases between them. In germline, CDR1 is PRHDT, CDR2 FYEKMQ (reference sequence). CDR3 size: 11 residues. Written as DNA, the CDR3 is TGTGCCAGCAGACTAGGGATTGAGCAGTTCTTC. This gives the protein CASRLGIEQFF.

The sample holds one count of this clone. V gene TRBV5-1 combines with J gene TRBJ1-1, with D possibly matching TRBD1 (6 bases). CDR1 is SGHRS, CDR2 YFSETQ, per germline. V was cut by 4 bases and J by 3 bases, with 16 bases left in between. The length of the CDR3 is 15 residues. CDR3 sequence reads: CASSLTGDTYTEAFF. In nucleotides, the CDR3 is TGCGCCAGCAGCCTGACAGGCGATACCTACACTGAAGCTTTCTTT.